This T cell receptor beta chain is from a study of identical twins. Study results and limitations: While abundant cord blood beta clonotypes carried fewer insertions, memory repertoires showed no such pattern. Conclusions were based on cross-sectional statistical analysis, without following the same donors. Twin-shared out-of-frame alpha sequences showed excess low generation probability.

TCRdb analysed the 5' RACE reads with MiXCR anew, one entry per CDR3 protein. Of about 250,000 distinct CDR3 sequences listed, around 8.3% are singletons. CDR1 LGHNA and CDR2 YNFKEQ come from the germline V gene. V lost 4 bases, J lost 0 bases, and 6 bases stayed unmatched. The CDR3 runs to 16 residues. In its sample, this clonotype was seen many times. Its antigen remains unidentified. The data also belong to a second study, concerning yellow fever vaccine responses in identical twins. That paper states: Reportedly, twins' vaccine T cell responses looked partly convergent and partly personalized.

Sequenced: CD8+ T cells sorted from blood. The chain couples TRBV4-2 to TRBJ2-7, with 10 bases matching TRBD2. This receptor was identified in a woman between 18 and 29 years old in good health. In nucleotides, the CDR3 is TGTGCCAGCAGCCGACCCGGACTAGCGGCCTCCTACGAGCAGTACTTC. Amino acid sequence: CASSRPGLAASYEQYF.